This paragraph reports one T cell receptor (beta chain). What it binds is unknown. It was into CD45RA+ naive and CD45RA-negative memory subsets that the CD4+ cells were split. This record belongs to a study of shared clonotypes between healthy human individuals. Findings and limits, study-wide: Rarefaction analysis demonstrated incomplete sorted-subset sequencing notwithstanding large depth.

Trimming shortened V by 4 bases and J by 9 bases, and 14 bases separated the two germline ends. The length of the CDR3 is 13 residues. Method: immunoSEQ multiplex PCR; TCRdb's copy keeps in-frame clones and lacks some. Of approximately 1.5 million clones in the sample, roughly 98.5% are singletons; the top ten hold under 0.45%. The source of this sequence is a man aged 25 to 40 in good health. Material: naive CD4+ T cells sorted from blood. Subset here: CD45RA+ positively selected. The rearrangement uses TRBV5-3 and TRBJ1-5; unclear D gene. TRBV5-3 is marked as an open reading frame, function uncertain. Written as DNA, the CDR3 is TGTGCCAGAAGCCTAGGGATGTTCGGGCCCCAGCATTTT. As protein: CARSLGMFGPQHF.